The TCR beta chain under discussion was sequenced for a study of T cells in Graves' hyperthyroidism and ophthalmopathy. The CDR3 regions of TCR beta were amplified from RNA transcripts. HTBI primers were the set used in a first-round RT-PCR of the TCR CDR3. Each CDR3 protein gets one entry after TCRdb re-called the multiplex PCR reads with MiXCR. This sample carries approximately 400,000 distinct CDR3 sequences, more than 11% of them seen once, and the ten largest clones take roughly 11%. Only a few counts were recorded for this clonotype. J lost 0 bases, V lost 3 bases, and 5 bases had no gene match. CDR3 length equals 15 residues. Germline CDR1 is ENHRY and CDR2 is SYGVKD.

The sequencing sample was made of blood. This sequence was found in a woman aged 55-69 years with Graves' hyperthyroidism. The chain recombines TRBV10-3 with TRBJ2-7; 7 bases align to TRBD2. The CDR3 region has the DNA TGTGCCATCAGTGAAGCTAGCGGTAGCTCCTACGAGCAGTACTTC. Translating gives CAISEASGSSYEQYF.